Below are 27 T cell receptor beta chains sequenced from a single sample in a study of cytomegalovirus exposure and HLA in healthy donors. PCR was performed using 60 Vbeta and 13 Jbeta primers. Clones were sequenced by immunoSEQ multiplex PCR, and TCRdb holds only the in-frame ones, with some missing. This listing includes about 160,000 clones. The source material was PBMCs. These receptors all come from a woman aged 55-75 years in good health and CMV-seronegative.

CDR3 coding DNA: TGTGCCAGCAGCTTAGACAGGGGGCGCGAGCAGTACTTC. Its protein is CASSLDRGREQYF. This chain joins TRBV7-3 and TRBJ2-7; 10 bases agree with TRBD1. Germline CDR1 SGHTA, CDR2 FQGTGA. V shed 2 bases and J 6 bases; nucleotides not matched to a gene: 1. This CDR3 has 13 amino acids.

The V call is TRBV5-1, the J call TRBJ2-2; 7 bases align to TRBD2. Germline CDR1 is SGHRS and CDR2 is YFSETQ. Trimming took 0 bases from V and 6 from J; bases not matched to a gene: 11. The CDR3 has 17 residues. The CDR3 sequence: CASSLAVSAGVAGELFF. CDR3 bases: TGCGCCAGCAGCTTGGCAGTATCGGCGGGAGTGGCCGGGGAGCTGTTTTTT. Variable domain in full (rest from reference TRBV5-1 and TRBJ2-2): KAGVTQTPRYLIKTRGQQVTLSCSPISGHRSVSWYQQTPGQGLQFLFEYFSETQRNKGNFPGRFSGRQFSNSRSEMNVSTLELGDSALYLCASSLAVSAGVAGELFFGEGSRLTVL.

The chain employs TRBV7-7 and TRBJ2-2; D may be TRBD1 (5 bases). Trimming pared 2 bases from V and 3 bases from J, leaving 10 bases between. The germline CDR1 and CDR2 sequences are SSHAT and FNYEAQ (reference sequence). CDR3 length: 15 amino acids. CDR3 DNA: TGTGCCAGCAGCTTATTTGGGGCGGACACCGGGGAGCTGTTTTTT. The encoded protein is CASSLFGADTGELFF.

CDR3 DNA: TGCGCCAGCAGCTTAGGGACAGGGGTAGGCTCCTACGAGCAGTACTTC. Amino acid sequence: CASSLGTGVGSYEQYF. This rearrangement joins TRBV5-1 to TRBJ2-5; 10 nucleotides align to TRBD1. Judging by the DNA end, TRBJ2-7 fits better; the J call may be wrong. Per germline, CDR1 SGHRS and CDR2 YFSETQ. The CDR3 runs 16 residues.

The gene calls are TRBV2 and TRBJ2-3; the match to TRBD1 covers 7 bases. V dropped 4 bases and J dropped 5; count of bases not matched to a gene: 6. The CDR3 is 14 amino acids. Germline V gene lookup returns CDR1 SNHLY and CDR2 FYNNEI. CDR3 coding DNA: TGTGCCAGCAGTGCCACAGGGGTCGGAGATACGCAGTATTTT. As protein: CASSATGVGDTQYF. Filled out from reference TRBV2 and TRBJ2-3, the complete variable domain reads EPEVTQTPSHQVTQMGQEVILRCVPISNHLYFYWYRQILGQKVEFLVSFYNNEISEKSEIFDDQFSVERPDGSNFTLKIRSTKLEDSAMYFCASSATGVGDTQYFGPGTRLTVL.

V usage is TRBV6-6 and J usage is TRBJ1-2; maybe TRBD1 (5 bases). The germline V gene encodes CDR1 MNHNY and CDR2 SVGAGI (reference sequence). The CDR3 loop spans 13 amino acids. Trimming left V 5 bases short and J 4 bases short, with 11 bases between. The CDR3 region has the DNA TGTGCCAGCAGTCCAACTCAGGGCTATGGCTACACCTTC. Protein sequence: CASSPTQGYGYTF.

V is TRBV5-1 and J is TRBJ2-5; 8 bases fit TRBD2. The end of the DNA fits TRBJ2-7 better, so the J call may be wrong. There are 16 residues in the CDR3. Germline V gene data show CDR1 as SGHRS and CDR2 as YFSETQ. The CDR3 loop reads CASSSTSGPPLYEQYF. The CDR3 DNA reads TGCGCCAGCAGCTCCACTAGCGGACCCCCTCTCTACGAGCAGTACTTC.

The V and J genes are TRBV5-1 and TRBJ2-5; TRBD2 matches at 9 bases. This CDR3 has 17 residues. Germline CDR1 reads SGHRS; CDR2 reads YFSETQ. Trimming removed 3 bases from V and 6 bases from J; junction bases left unmatched: 15. The CDR3 sequence: CASSWTGVAGGPKTQYF. The CDR3, as DNA: TGCGCCAGCAGCTGGACGGGGGTGGCGGGAGGGCCGAAGACCCAGTACTTC.

The genes are TRBV28 and TRBJ2-7; TRBD2 might be the D (6 bases). The germline V and J ends were trimmed by 8 bases and 0 bases, with 14 bases remaining between them. Germline lookup yields CDR1 MDHEN and CDR2 SYDVKM. The CDR3 is made up of 14 amino acids. In DNA, the CDR3 is TGTGCCAGCCGGGAACACGGGGGCTCCTACGAGCAGTACTTC. Protein: CASREHGGSYEQYF.

The gene calls are TRBV6-5 and TRBJ2-3, with a possible D match to TRBD2 (5 bases). Germline V gives CDR1 MNHEY, CDR2 SVGAGI. The CDR3 runs to 15 residues. Trimming removed 6 bases from V and 1 base from J, with 14 bases in between. This CDR3 is CASRPRVSGTDTQYF. In nucleotides, the CDR3 is TGTGCCAGCAGACCGAGGGTATCGGGCACAGATACGCAGTATTTT.

The genes are TRBV5-1 and TRBJ2-1, with TRBD1 matching over 7 bases. This CDR3 is 13 amino acids long. Trimming removed 2 bases from V and 6 bases from J; junction bases left unmatched: 2. Germline CDR1 SGHRS, CDR2 YFSETQ. Here the CDR3 DNA reads TGCGCCAGCAGCTTCTCAGGGGGCAATGAGCAGTTCTTC. This encodes CASSFSGGNEQFF.

V usage is TRBV6-5 and J usage is TRBJ2-1; D gene uncertain. This CDR3 region has 15 residues. Germline V lookup: CDR1 MNHEY, CDR2 SVGAGI. V was clipped by 7 bases and J by 1 base, with 14 bases between them. CDR3 amino acids: CASISLGGSYNEQFF. As DNA, the CDR3 is TGTGCCAGCATTTCCCTAGGCGGATCCTACAATGAGCAGTTCTTC.

The chain couples TRBV5-4 to TRBJ2-2, with 8 positions matching TRBD2. Germline loops: CDR1 SGHNT, CDR2 YYREEE (reference sequence). Trimming cost V 5 bases and J 5 bases; bases outside gene matches: 8. This CDR3 is built from 15 residues. CDR3 protein: CASRESGGETGELFF. The CDR3 DNA reads as TGTGCCAGCAGAGAGAGCGGGGGTGAGACCGGGGAGCTGTTTTTT.

V usage is TRBV5-1 and J usage is TRBJ2-7, with TRBD2 matching over 13 bases. Germline V CDR1 and CDR2: SGHRS, YFSETQ. V lost 4 bases to trimming and J lost 2 bases; unmatched junction nucleotides: 3. The CDR3 spans 15 residues. CDR3 amino acids: CASSRGLAGPYEQYF. In DNA, the CDR3 is TGCGCCAGCAGCAGGGGACTAGCGGGACCCTACGAGCAGTACTTC.

The genes are TRBV6-5 and TRBJ2-5; TRBD2 is a possible D gene (6 bases). Germline CDR1 MNHEY, CDR2 SVGAGI. V lost 6 bases to trimming and J lost 7 bases, with 9 bases between them. This CDR3 spans 11 amino acids. CDR3 amino acids: CASSLGGTQYF. Here the CDR3 DNA reads TGTGCCAGCAGCCTCGGGGGGACCCAGTACTTC.

The V and J genes are TRBV29-1 and TRBJ1-5; maybe TRBD1 (5 bases). Germline-derived CDR1 and CDR2 are SQVTM and ANQGSEA. The CDR3 runs to 13 residues. Trimming stripped 4 bases from V and 6 bases from J, with 13 bases between. CDR3 sequence: CSVVIRVGQPQHF. CDR3 DNA sequence: TGCAGCGTTGTCATCAGGGTGGGTCAGCCCCAGCATTTT.

The CDR3 nucleotides read TGCGCCAGCAGCCAAGCCCTGGGGCAGGGGGCGTATGGCTACACCTTC. Protein sequence: CASSQALGQGAYGYTF. The chain employs TRBV4-3 and TRBJ1-2, with 8 nucleotides matching TRBD1. CDR3 length equals 16 residues. V shed 1 base, J shed 5 bases, and the junction held 9 bases outside the gene matches. The germline CDR1 and CDR2 sequences are LGHNA and YSLEER.

V gene TRBV6-5 combines with J gene TRBJ1-2; 8 bases agree with TRBD1. Trimming cost V 4 bases and J 5 bases; bases outside gene matches: 6. The CDR3 covers 14 residues. Per the germline V gene, CDR1 is MNHEY and CDR2 is SVGAGI. CDR3 bases: TGTGCCAGCAGTTTGGGACAGGCCCCATATGGCTACACCTTC. This sequence encodes CASSLGQAPYGYTF.

The CDR3 DNA reads TGTGCCAGCAGTTTTAGGCGGGGAACTAGCCCGAACACCGGGGAGCTGTTTTTT. It codes for CASSFRRGTSPNTGELFF. V usage is TRBV7-9 and J usage is TRBJ2-2; TRBD2 might be the D (6 bases). The ends were cut back, 6 bases at V and 0 bases at J, with 20 bases in the middle. CDR1 and CDR2 from the germline V gene are SEHNR and FQNEAQ (reference sequence). The CDR3 runs to 18 residues.

The genes are TRBV6-1 and TRBJ2-6, with a tentative D call TRBD1 (5 bases). From germline, CDR1 is MNHNS and CDR2 SASEGT. The length of the CDR3 is 14 residues. The ends were cut back, 6 bases at V and 0 bases at J, with 6 bases in the middle. The CDR3 DNA follows: TGTGCCAGCAGCAGGGACTCTGGGGCCAACGTCCTGACTTTC. Translating gives CASSRDSGANVLTF.

V is TRBV9 and J is TRBJ2-3, with TRBD1 as a possible D gene (6 bases). V lost 4 bases, J lost 1 base, and 16 bases lay in between. Germline V gene lookup returns CDR1 SGDLS and CDR2 YYNGEE. There are 16 residues in the CDR3. CDR3 sequence (DNA): TGTGCCAGCAGCCCTCGGTCGGGACACCGCACAGATACGCAGTATTTT. It encodes CASSPRSGHRTDTQYF. The full variable domain, rest sourced from reference TRBV9 and TRBJ2-3, is DSGVTQTPKHLITATGQRVTLRCSPRSGDLSVYWYQQSLDQGLQFLIQYYNGEERAKGNILERFSAQQFPDLHSELNLSSLELGDSALYFCASSPRSGHRTDTQYFGPGTRLTVL.

This chain connects TRBV6-5 to TRBJ1-2, with D perhaps matching TRBD1 (5 bases). The CDR3 extends over 13 amino acids. Trimming shortened V by 6 bases and J by 8 bases, and 16 bases separated the two germline ends. Germline V lookup: CDR1 MNHEY, CDR2 SVGAGI. The CDR3 DNA is TGTGCCAGCAGCCACTTGGGGGACTGGGGCTACACCTTC. Residues: CASSHLGDWGYTF.

CDR3 amino acids: CASSLGSGGTANYGYTF. CDR3 bases: TGCGCCAGCAGCTTGGGTTCAGGGGGTACAGCTAACTATGGCTACACCTTC. This chain connects TRBV5-1 to TRBJ1-2, with 7 bases that match TRBD1. CDR3 length equals 17 residues. Germline CDR1 SGHRS, CDR2 YFSETQ. V shed 0 bases, J shed 0 bases, and the junction held 8 bases outside the gene matches.

This chain links TRBV6-1 with TRBJ2-7; D gene unclear. Germline-derived CDR1 and CDR2 are MNHNS and SASEGT. V lost 10 bases, J lost 3 bases, and 7 bases lay in between. The CDR3 is made up of 10 amino acids. For the CDR3, the DNA is TGTGCCACGAGGTACTACGAGCAGTACTTC. Its protein is CATRYYEQYF.

The chain combines TRBV4-1 with TRBJ2-5, with a possible D match to TRBD2 (6 bases). Trimming removed 0 bases at V and 4 bases at J, with 12 bases between. The CDR3 is 15 residues long. Germline V gives CDR1 MGHRA, CDR2 YSYEKL. The CDR3 DNA reads as TGCGCCAGCAGCCAAGATGGGTGGAGGGCAGAGACCCAGTACTTC. Translating gives CASSQDGWRAETQYF.

V usage is TRBV2 and J usage is TRBJ1-5, with TRBD1 matching 7 bases. CDR1 and CDR2 from the germline V gene are SNHLY and FYNNEI. This CDR3 spans 14 amino acids. Unmatched junction bases numbered 1, after V lost 1 base and J lost 4 bases. The CDR3 loop reads CASSEETGNQPQHF. DNA for the CDR3: TGTGCCAGCAGTGAAGAGACAGGGAATCAGCCCCAGCATTTT.

With respect to this clone: At one end, the junction sequence differs from germline, possibly due to a read error. The V call is TRBV9, the J call TRBJ1-1; D is unclear. Germline V lookup: CDR1 SGDLS, CDR2 YYNGEE. The CDR3 covers 14 residues. The CDR3 DNA reads as TGTGCCAGCAGCGCATCTAGGTTTACCATCCATCTCAGTTTT. Protein: CASSASRFTIHLSF.